These 15 T cell receptor beta chains were all obtained from the same sample, sequenced in a study of spatial heterogeneity in lung cancer. Each CDR3 protein is one row after TCRdb ran MiXCR on the 5' RACE reads. The repertoire has tens of thousands of distinct CDR3 sequences, approximately 7.5% of them found once; the top ten carry 25% to 35%. Time point meaning: sample taken at primary tumor resection. Here the sequenced sample was PBMCs, taken at surgery. These receptor sequences come from a male donor with early-stage non-small cell lung cancer.

The V call is TRBV5-1, the J call TRBJ2-1, with 7 nucleotides matching TRBD2. Per germline, CDR1 SGHRS and CDR2 YFSETQ. The CDR3 length is 13 residues. With V trimmed by 4 bases and J by 9 bases, 7 bases remained unmatched. CDR3 amino acids: CASSREAGSEQFF. CDR3 DNA sequence: TGCGCCAGCAGCCGGGAGGCGGGTAGTGAGCAGTTCTTC.

This chain joins TRBV24-1 and TRBJ2-1; TRBD1 or TRBD2 may be the D gene (5 bases each). Looked up from germline, CDR1 is KGHDR and CDR2 is SFDVKD. The CDR3 consists of 15 residues. V was cut by 6 bases and J by 5 bases, with 16 bases left in between. This chain's CDR3 is CATSPTSSGHNEQFF. DNA for the CDR3: TGTGCCACCAGTCCCACTAGTTCGGGGCACAATGAGCAGTTCTTC.

This clonotype was observed a handful of times. The chain employs TRBV14 and TRBJ2-7, with D maybe TRBD1 (5 bases). The V gene lost 0 bases and the J gene lost 6 bases, with 18 bases spanning the gap. The CDR3 consists of 16 residues. The germline CDR1 and CDR2 sequences are SGHDN and FVKESK. The CDR3: CASSQDLGQFLSEQYF. DNA of the CDR3: TGTGCCAGCAGCCAAGATTTGGGGCAGTTTTTATCCGAGCAGTACTTC.

This clonotype has at least ten counts. The chain uses TRBV5-1 and TRBJ2-2; a weak D match, TRBD2 (7 bases). Trimming removed 4 bases at V and 5 bases at J, with 15 bases between. Germline CDR1 is SGHRS and CDR2 is YFSETQ. This CDR3 contains 15 residues. CDR3 region: CASSRLQGGTGELFF. The DNA for the CDR3 is TGCGCCAGCAGCCGATTACAGGGAGGGACCGGGGAGCTGTTTTTT.

Many counts were recorded for this clonotype. The chain has TRBV9 and TRBJ2-2; D might be TRBD1 (5 bases). Trimming pared 2 bases from V and 10 bases from J, leaving 12 bases between. The CDR3 is 13 amino acids. Per germline, CDR1 SGDLS and CDR2 YYNGEE. CDR3 protein: CASSVGGAQELFF. The DNA for the CDR3 is TGTGCCAGCAGCGTTGGTGGGGCCCAGGAGCTGTTTTTT.

There are many counts of this clonotype. The chain uses TRBV4-3 and TRBJ1-1, with D hard to call. Trimming stripped 3 bases from V and 4 bases from J, with 9 bases between. The germline V gene encodes CDR1 LGHNA and CDR2 YSLEER. The CDR3 contains 13 residues. The CDR3 loop reads CASSQVGGTEAFF. The CDR3 DNA follows: TGCGCCAGCAGCCAGGTAGGAGGCACTGAAGCTTTCTTT.

This clonotype was counted at least ten times. The chain carries TRBV4-2 and TRBJ2-1; 10 nucleotides match TRBD2. The junction had 5 bases not matched to a gene; V was cut back by 0 bases and J by 0 bases. The CDR3 loop spans 18 amino acids. CDR1 and CDR2 (germline): LGHNA, YNFKEQ. This CDR3 reads CASSQDQASGSSYNEQFF. The CDR3 region has the DNA TGTGCCAGCAGCCAAGATCAGGCTAGCGGGAGCTCCTACAATGAGCAGTTCTTC.

This clonotype was seen ten or more times. The J gene is TRBJ1-5, the V gene TRBV27, with 9 positions matching TRBD1. The CDR3 contains 15 residues. The J segment lost 2 bases and the V segment lost 8 bases, leaving 7 bases of the junction unmatched. Germline values: CDR1 MNHEY, CDR2 SMNVEV (reference sequence). Here the CDR3 DNA reads TGTGCCAGCGGCCTTCGGACAGGGGGCAATCAGCCCCAGCATTTT. Its protein product is CASGLRTGGNQPQHF.

This clonotype was seen at least ten times. The chain links TRBV20-1 to TRBJ2-1, with D possibly matching TRBD1 (7 bases). CDR1 is DFQATT, CDR2 SNEGSKA, per germline (reference sequence). V lost 6 bases and J lost 12, with 12 bases in between. This CDR3 comprises 10 residues. Here the CDR3 reads CSARGTAQFF. The CDR3 DNA reads as TGCAGTGCCAGGGGGACTGCGCAGTTCTTC.

This clonotype was seen at least ten times. The chain is built from TRBV29-1 and TRBJ1-1; D is uncertain. The CDR3 covers 11 residues. Germline V gene lookup returns CDR1 SQVTM and CDR2 ANQGSEA. V was trimmed by 0 bases and J by 11 bases, leaving 10 bases between them. DNA of the CDR3: TGCAGCGTTGAAGATCCCCCATTGGCTTTCTTT. This codes for CSVEDPPLAFF.

This clonotype was counted many times. The chain uses TRBV29-1 and TRBJ2-4, with D unclear. V shed 6 bases and J shed 0 bases, with 9 bases lying between them. The CDR3 runs 13 residues. Germline CDR1 SQVTM, CDR2 ANQGSEA. Written as DNA, the CDR3 is TGCAGCGTGATGTTCCTAGCCAAAAACATTCAGTACTTC. This gives the protein CSVMFLAKNIQYF. Full variable domain (remainder filled in from reference TRBV29-1 and TRBJ2-4): SAVISQKPSRDICQRGTSLTIQCQVDSQVTMMFWYRQQPGQSLTLIATANQGSEATYESGFVIDKFPISRPNLTFSTLTVSNMSPEDSSIYLCSVMFLAKNIQYFGAGTRLSVL.

This clonotype was counted a few times. This chain uses TRBV10-3 with TRBJ2-7; perhaps TRBD1 as D (6 bases). The germline gives CDR1 ENHRY, CDR2 SYGVKD. Trimming cost V 10 bases and J 5 bases, with 15 bases left between them. The CDR3 has 12 residues. The CDR3 coding sequence is TGTGCCAGCTCCGGTGGGGGCCACGAGCAGTACTTC. Its protein product is CASSGGGHEQYF.

This clonotype was seen repeatedly, ten times or more. This sequence joins TRBV29-1 and TRBJ1-1; possible D gene TRBD1, 6 bases. The CDR3 loop spans 12 amino acids. Trimming left V 6 bases short and J 3 bases short, with 11 bases between. Germline loops: CDR1 SQVTM, CDR2 ANQGSEA. The CDR3 loop reads CSVDQGYTEAFF. DNA of the CDR3: TGCAGCGTCGACCAGGGGTACACTGAAGCTTTCTTT. Filled out from reference TRBV29-1 and TRBJ1-1, the complete variable domain reads SAVISQKPSRDICQRGTSLTIQCQVDSQVTMMFWYRQQPGQSLTLIATANQGSEATYESGFVIDKFPISRPNLTFSTLTVSNMSPEDSSIYLCSVDQGYTEAFFGQGTRLTVV.

This clonotype occurred many times. The chain carries TRBV12-3 or TRBV12-4 and TRBJ1-5; TRBD1 is a possible D gene (5 bases). V lost 1 base and J 10 bases, leaving 8 bases between the germline ends. This CDR3 spans 12 amino acids. Here the CDR3 reads CASSLEGVPQHF. The CDR3 DNA reads as TGTGCCAGCAGTTTAGAAGGGGTTCCCCAGCATTTT.

This clonotype was found many times. This rearrangement joins TRBV21-1 to TRBJ2-7; the DNA was not compared with TRBD2, the D call given in the table. TRBV21-1 is classified as a pseudogene. The CDR3 is 16 amino acids. DNA for the CDR3: TGTGCCAGCAGCCGAAAGGGGACTAGCGGAATCTACGAGCAGTACTTC. It specifies CASSRKGTSGIYEQYF.